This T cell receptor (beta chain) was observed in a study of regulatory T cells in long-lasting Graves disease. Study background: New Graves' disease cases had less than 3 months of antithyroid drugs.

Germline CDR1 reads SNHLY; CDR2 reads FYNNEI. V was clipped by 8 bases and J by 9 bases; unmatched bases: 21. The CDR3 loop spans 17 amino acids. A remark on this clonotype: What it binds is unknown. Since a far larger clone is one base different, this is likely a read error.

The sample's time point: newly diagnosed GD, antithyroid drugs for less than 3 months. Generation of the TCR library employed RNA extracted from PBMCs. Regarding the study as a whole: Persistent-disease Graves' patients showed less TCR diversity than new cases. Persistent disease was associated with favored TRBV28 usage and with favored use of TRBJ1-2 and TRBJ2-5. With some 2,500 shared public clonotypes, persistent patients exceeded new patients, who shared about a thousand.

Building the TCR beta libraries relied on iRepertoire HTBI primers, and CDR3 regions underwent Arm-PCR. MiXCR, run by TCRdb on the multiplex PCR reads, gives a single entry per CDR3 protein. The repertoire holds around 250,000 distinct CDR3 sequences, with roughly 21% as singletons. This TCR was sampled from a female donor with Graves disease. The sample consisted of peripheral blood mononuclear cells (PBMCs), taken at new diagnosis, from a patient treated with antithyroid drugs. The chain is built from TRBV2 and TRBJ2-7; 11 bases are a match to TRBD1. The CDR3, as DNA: TGTGCCAGCGAGACCGGGACAGGGGGTATACGATCGTCTTCGCAGTACTTC. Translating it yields CASETGTGGIRSSSQYF.